What follows describes a single T cell receptor beta chain. The antigen remains undetermined. This record belongs to a study of T cell responses to AZD1222 COVID-19 vaccine. Clones were sequenced by immunoSEQ multiplex PCR, and TCRdb holds only the in-frame ones, with some missing. The sample gives around 170,000 clones, more than 85% of which show up once; approximately 4.4% is in the top ten. The CDR3 totals 18 residues. Looked up from germline, CDR1 is MNHEY and CDR2 is SMNVEV (reference sequence). Deletions cut 2 bases from V and 0 bases from J, with 18 bases between. Study-wide results and caveats: Distributed over spike, vaccine-associated CD4 TCRs predominated at 160-218 and 743-854. The repertoires were collected only after the peak T cell response. The sample set comprised mostly white British donors with more females, and clonal diversity was possibly underestimated. The breadth and depth of Spike-specific TCRs increased once two AZD1222 doses had been given.

The source is an adult in good health. The chain is built from TRBV27 and TRBJ2-3, with D tentatively TRBD1 (6 bases). The sequencing here drew on peripheral blood, taken on day 0 of AZD1222 vaccination. The CDR3 DNA sequence: TGTGCCAGCAGTTTACGGCAGGGGAAGCCCACTAGCACAGATACGCAGTATTTT. Protein: CASSLRQGKPTSTDTQYF.